This T cell receptor (beta chain) was sequenced in a study of shared clonotypes between healthy human individuals. Concerning this clone itself: Given the absence of the conserved phenylalanine or tryptophan at the CDR3 end, a read error is likely.

When replicate PCRs were run on unsorted PBMC, they used 300 ng DNA, 25,000 to 35,000 T cell genomes. Profiled with immunoSEQ multiplex PCR; TCRdb holds only in-frame clones, not every one. Of 400,000 to 600,000 clones listed, around 79% are singletons. The V end was cut by 2 bases, the J end by 7 bases, with 12 bases between. Germline V CDR1 and CDR2: GTSNPN, SVGIG (reference sequence). This CDR3 region has 13 residues. The receptor was derived from a woman aged 40 to 49 in good health. Some clones in this sample may be carry-over from other donors' samples. This chain joins TRBV30 and TRBJ1-5; D is ambiguous. The specimen was PBMCs. The DNA for the CDR3 is TGTGCCTGGAGTTTCGGGTCAGGACAGCCCCAGCATCTT. This gives the protein CAWSFGSGQPQHL.